This T cell receptor beta chain originates from a study of long-term antiretroviral therapy in people with HIV. The CDR3 consists of 14 residues. The V gene lost 3 bases and the J gene lost 1 base, with 11 bases spanning the gap. Germline V lookup: CDR1 SGHRS, CDR2 YFSETQ. The libraries were made with immunoSEQ v3.0 at survey level. TCRdb's copy holds only in-frame clones and misses some; the assay was immunoSEQ multiplex PCR. Of about 22,000 clones in the sample, around 84% were seen once. This specimen consisted of unsorted PBMCs, obtained 1.3 years after starting antiretroviral therapy. The receptor's source is a man in his 60s with HIV. V and J are TRBV5-1 and TRBJ2-7; D may be TRBD1 or TRBD2 (7 bases each). CDR3 region: CASSSGGGSYEQYF. As DNA, the CDR3 is TGCGCCAGCAGCTCAGGGGGGGGATCCTACGAGCAGTACTTC. The whole variable domain, filled in from reference TRBV5-1 and TRBJ2-7, reads KAGVTQTPRYLIKTRGQQVTLSCSPISGHRSVSWYQQTPGQGLQFLFEYFSETQRNKGNFPGRFSGRQFSNSRSEMNVSTLELGDSALYLCASSSGGGSYEQYFGPGTRLTVT.